The source of this TCR beta chain is a study of spatial heterogeneity in lung cancer. On the study more broadly: Detection consistently yielded more beta chains than alpha chains.

Relative to its sample, this clonotype is medium-sized. Specified time point: sample taken at primary tumor resection. A total of about 73 untreated early-stage non-small cell lung cancer patients served as donors. Sequencing covered unsorted whole RNA taken from tumor, nontumor lung or frozen PBMC. TCRdb processed the 5' RACE reads anew with MiXCR; each CDR3 protein has one entry. This sample yields roughly 1,900 distinct CDR3 sequences, of which about a sixth are seen a single time; 20% to 30% belongs to the top ten. Germline trimming cut 7 bases from V and 1 base from J; bases unmatched to any gene: 4. This CDR3 comprises 15 residues.

This sequence was found in a male donor with early-stage non-small cell lung cancer. This specimen consisted of normal lung tissue next to the tumor, obtained at surgery. The J gene is TRBJ2-6, the V gene TRBV12-3 or TRBV12-4, with TRBD1 matching 7 bases. CDR3 sequence: CASTLQGSGANVLTF. CDR3 DNA sequence: TGTGCCAGCACCCTACAGGGGTCTGGGGCCAACGTCCTGACTTTC.